This is a list of T cell receptor beta chains from one sample in a study of T cell changes during pregnancy in multiple sclerosis. The method was immunoSEQ multiplex PCR; TCRdb's version includes in-frame clones alone and lacks a portion of them. The table includes 60,000 to 85,000 clones, approximately 92% detected once. The sequencing used peripheral blood, collected in the first trimester of pregnancy. Receptors originate from a female donor with multiple sclerosis, enrolled in a pregnancy study. CDR3s include the opening cysteine and the closing phenylalanine or tryptophan.

TRBJ1-5,TRBV6-6,CASSYGGVWGNQPQHF
TRBJ1-1,TRBV5-1,CASQKQGEVTEAFF
TRBJ1-1,TRBV10-3,CAISAHRKRGENTEAFF
TRBJ1-2,TRBV5-1,CASSLRVTGDGGYTF
TRBJ2-1,TRBV4-2,CASSPGLAGYNEQFF
TRBJ1-1,TRBV5-1,CASSSQGDTEAFF
TRBJ1-2,TRBV30,CAWSVPGEANYGYTF
TRBJ2-3,TRBV19,CASKHGMAGVKDTQYF
TRBJ2-7,TRBV27,CASSLVAGGFEQYF
TRBJ1-1,TRBV2,CASSLKGVWNTEAFF
TRBJ2-3,TRBV4-2,CASSRGDTQYF
TRBJ2-2,TRBV2,CASKTGTGELFF
TRBJ1-1,TRBV6-4,CASTQTGMNTEAFF
TRBJ1-3,TRBV7-6,CASSQSPRTGTGSGNTIYF
TRBJ1-5,TRBV28,CASIPQGDRGQSGNQPQHF
TRBJ2-1,TRBV9,CASSPWDSDNEQFF
TRBJ2-7,TRBV5-6,CASSLWAPGIYEQYF
TRBJ1-1,TRBV29-1,CSVDRGSDTEAFF
TRBJ2-5,TRBV27,CASSQGTQETQYF
TRBJ1-2,TRBV7-3,CASSSGQGSGYTF
TRBJ1-1,TRBV25-1,CASSEAGVGSSRTEAFF
TRBJ2-1,TRBV7-8,CASSASGRGNEQFF
TRBJ2-5,TRBV6-5,CASMGQVGRTQYF
TRBJ1-1,TRBV20-1,CSASRVRAFF
TRBJ2-6,TRBV5-1,CASSPGTPGSGANVLTF
TRBJ1-1,TRBV19,CASSFKTGNTEAFF
TRBJ2-5,TRBV11-2,CASSFAGGQETQYF
TRBJ1-1,TRBV29-1,CSVERNSNTEAFF
TRBJ1-1,TRBV28,CASSFWNTEAFF
TRBJ1-1,TRBV5-4,CASSFTSGNTEAFF
TRBJ2-6,TRBV4-2,CASSQAGQGAHGANVLTF
TRBJ2-5,TRBV2,CASSGELAGGTETQYF
TRBJ2-3,TRBV5-6,CASSLDLAGFTDTQYF
TRBJ2-3,TRBV29-1,CSVETGREGHDTQYF
TRBJ1-1,TRBV6-6,CASMFGYEAFF
TRBJ2-7,TRBV9,CASSVGTSGPYEQYF
TRBJ2-7,TRBV6-1,CASSVEGQSSYEQYF
TRBJ2-2,TRBV7-3,CASSLRAGSGPNPGELFF
TRBJ1-1,TRBV30,CAWSGTGGVTEAFF
TRBJ1-1,TRBV19,CASSQDRGEAFF
TRBJ1-4,TRBV28,CASSPWTGGGNEKLFF
TRBJ1-5,TRBV28,CASSDRGNQPQHF
TRBJ1-1,TRBV27,CASSPRTGSGTEAFF
TRBJ2-2,TRBV5-1,CASTGAGNTGELFF
TRBJ2-2,TRBV5-1,CASSLWQGSTGELFF
TRBJ2-5,TRBV9,CASSFRDRGQETQYF
TRBJ2-1,TRBV6-1,CASRRGPVEGEQFF
TRBJ2-1,TRBV5-4,CASSLVGLAVNEQFF
TRBJ1-2,TRBV5-5,CASSPRTGGYYGYTF
TRBJ2-7,TRBV2,CASSETGSYEQYF
TRBJ2-5,TRBV5-1,CASSPPGLGTETQYF
TRBJ2-3,TRBV9,CASSVEAGGYTDTQYF
TRBJ1-3,TRBV6-1,CASSSGPGNTIYF
TRBJ2-1,TRBV7-2,CASSLQLAGYNEQFF
TRBJ1-1,TRBV11-1,CASRGGTGGSTEAFF